Each of the 29 T cell receptor beta chains below was sequenced from the same sample in a study of T cell repertoires in cytomegalovirus infection. These receptors are not linked to any known antigen. TCRdb recomputed calls from the reads with MiXCR, one row per CDR3 protein. The table shows about 740,000 distinct CDR3 sequences, with 30% to 40% occurring only once. The source was cultured PBMCs, collected from culture after CMV antigen stimulation. The receptors were sampled from a human donor in good health (CMV status not recorded). Some clones in this sample may be carry-over from other donors' samples.

The chain is built from TRBV19 and TRBJ1-5, with D maybe TRBD1 (6 bases). The V gene's germline CDR1 is LNHDA and CDR2 SQIVND (reference sequence). This CDR3 has 15 amino acids. Trimming stripped 10 bases from V and 0 bases from J, with 16 bases between. The CDR3 DNA reads TGTGCCACCTCCCCTACAGGGATTAGCAATCAGCCCCAGCATTTT. It codes for CATSPTGISNQPQHF.

In this sample, this clonotype turned up once. In DNA, the CDR3 is TGTGCCAGCAGCGTGGCGAGGGGAGCCTACGAGCAGTACTTC. As protein: CASSVARGAYEQYF. The V and J genes are TRBV6-2 or TRBV6-3 and TRBJ2-7, with D perhaps matching TRBD1 or TRBD2 (5 bases each). Germline values: CDR1 MNHEY, CDR2 SVGEGT. The CDR3 extends over 14 amino acids. Trimming shortened V by 6 bases and J by 2 bases, and 14 bases separated the two germline ends.

This sequence joins TRBV6-2 or TRBV6-3 and TRBJ1-4, with D unresolved. Germline values: CDR1 MNHEY, CDR2 SVGEGT. The CDR3 extends over 12 amino acids. Trimming stripped 6 bases from V and 8 bases from J, with 10 bases between. CDR3 residues: CASSPGREKLFF. The DNA of the CDR3 is TGTGCCAGCAGCCCCGGACGGGAAAAACTGTTTTTT.

J is TRBJ2-7 and V is TRBV4-1; 7 bases match TRBD1. J gave up 4 bases and V 1 base, and 7 bases lay outside the gene matches. CDR3 length equals 15 residues. Per germline, CDR1 MGHRA and CDR2 YSYEKL. CDR3 amino acids: CASSQVTGSGYEQYF. DNA of the CDR3: TGCGCCAGCAGCCAAGTGACAGGGAGTGGGTACGAGCAGTACTTC.

On this clonotype itself: With a much larger clone just one base away, this may be a read error. In nucleotides, the CDR3 is TGTGCCAGCACCCGAGAGGGCGGCGGAAAACTGTTTTTT. Residues: CASTREGGGKLFF. This sequence joins TRBV6-1 and TRBJ1-4, with D hard to call. This CDR3 spans 13 amino acids. Germline assignment: CDR1 MNHNS and CDR2 SASEGT. Trimming removed 7 bases at V and 10 bases at J, with 16 bases between.

The gene calls are TRBV15 and TRBJ2-5; 7 bases align to TRBD2. The CDR3 spans 13 residues. The V gene end was trimmed by 4 bases and the J gene end by 4 bases; junction bases not matched to a gene: 3. Germline V gives CDR1 LNHNV, CDR2 YYDKDF (reference sequence). The chain's CDR3 is CATSIASGETQYF. The CDR3 DNA follows: TGTGCCACCAGCATAGCTAGCGGAGAGACCCAGTACTTC.

The sample holds a few counts of this clonotype. The CDR3 loop is CASSPRLQGTNEKLFF. The CDR3 coding sequence is TGTGCCAGCAGCCCCCGGCTACAGGGAACTAATGAAAAACTGTTTTTT. The chain joins TRBV5-5 to TRBJ1-4; a weak D match, TRBD1 (6 bases). CDR3 length: 16 amino acids. Germline CDR1 reads SGHKS; CDR2 reads YYEKEE (reference sequence). Between the trimmed V and J ends, which lost 4 bases and 1 base, there was a span of 14 bases.

This CDR3 is CASLRAAGGYTF. The DNA of the CDR3 is TGTGCCAGCCTCCGGGCGGCAGGAGGCTACACCTTC. The J gene is TRBJ1-2, the V gene TRBV28; D not certain. The germline V and J ends were trimmed by 8 bases and 8 bases, with 15 bases remaining between them. The CDR3 runs 12 residues. The germline gives CDR1 MDHEN, CDR2 SYDVKM.

This clonotype was detected only a few times. The gene calls are TRBV7-2 and TRBJ2-7, with D tentatively TRBD1 (7 bases). V was shortened by 7 bases and J by 4 bases, with 26 bases between the two germline ends. The CDR3 sequence is 17 residues long. Germline assignment: CDR1 SGHTA and CDR2 FQGNSA. The CDR3 DNA is TGTGCCAGCACAATTGGCGGGACAGTTTGGCGGCTTTACGAGCAGTACTTC. Translated: CASTIGGTVWRLYEQYF.

The chain links TRBV19 to TRBJ2-4; tentative D call: TRBD2 (5 bases). The germline gives CDR1 LNHDA, CDR2 SQIVND (reference sequence). CDR3 size: 16 residues. Trimming took off 5 bases at V and 2 bases at J, with 16 bases between the two ends. The CDR3 spells CASSGGRTGTKNIQYF. In DNA form, the CDR3 reads TGTGCCAGTAGTGGAGGACGAACTGGGACCAAAAACATTCAGTACTTC.

The table lists this clonotype with a few counts. This chain connects TRBV6-6 to TRBJ2-3; D remains unclear. The ends were cut back, 2 bases at V and 4 bases at J, with 16 bases in the middle. The CDR3 totals 16 residues. The germline gives CDR1 MNHNY, CDR2 SVGAGI (reference sequence). The CDR3 is CASSYPKGTAPDTQYF. The CDR3 DNA reads as TGTGCCAGCAGTTACCCGAAAGGTACAGCTCCAGATACGCAGTATTTT.

This clonotype was observed a handful of times. The genes are TRBV20-1 and TRBJ1-6; D is undetermined. CDR1 DFQATT and CDR2 SNEGSKA come from the germline V gene (reference sequence). CDR3 length: 12 residues. The CDR3 coding sequence is TGCAGCGCCGGGAGCTGGGATTCACCCCTCCACTTT. Amino acid sequence: CSAGSWDSPLHF.

This clonotype was seen a handful of times. The rearrangement joins TRBV7-6 to TRBJ2-2, with a weak D call TRBD2 (5 bases). The CDR3 contains 14 residues. Trimming stripped 6 bases from V and 7 bases from J, with 15 bases between. The germline V gene has CDR1 SGHVS and CDR2 FNYEAQ. The CDR3 bases are TGTGCCAGCAGGGTGCTCGGAGCGGTCGGGGAGCTGTTTTTT. It specifies CASRVLGAVGELFF.

This clonotype was detected only a few times. This chain links TRBV10-3 with TRBJ2-7, with a possible D match to TRBD1 (6 bases). The CDR3 loop spans 14 amino acids. The V and J ends lost 8 bases and 7 bases respectively, with 21 bases between them. Germline assignment: CDR1 ENHRY and CDR2 SYGVKD. The CDR3: CAIRSGGLTGEQYF. CDR3 sequence (DNA): TGTGCCATCCGTTCTGGGGGCCTTACGGGGGAGCAGTACTTC.

This clonotype was counted at least ten times. This chain uses TRBV7-9 with TRBJ1-4; maybe TRBD1 (5 bases). This CDR3 has 14 amino acids. From germline, CDR1 is SEHNR and CDR2 FQNEAQ (reference sequence). V was trimmed by 1 base and J by 11 bases, leaving 14 bases between them. Written as DNA, the CDR3 is TGTGCCAGCAGCTTAGACCTAGGGGATCGGAAACTGTTTTTT. Translated, it gives CASSLDLGDRKLFF.

This clonotype was detected only a few times. The J gene is TRBJ2-1, the V gene TRBV7-2; 12 bases align to TRBD2. The CDR3 is made up of 16 amino acids. V gave up 5 bases and J gave up 2 bases; unmatched junction bases: 4. The germline gives CDR1 SGHTA, CDR2 FQGNSA. The CDR3 reads CASSQGLAGAYNEQFF. DNA for the CDR3: TGTGCCAGCAGCCAGGGACTAGCGGGCGCCTACAATGAGCAGTTCTTC. The whole variable domain, remainder taken from reference TRBV7-2 and TRBJ2-1, is GAGVSQSPSNKVTEKGKDVELRCDPISGHTALYWYRQSLGQGLEFLIYFQGNSAPDKSGLPSDRFSAERTGGSVSTLTIQRTQQEDSAVYLCASSQGLAGAYNEQFFGPGTRLTVL.

The CDR3 DNA reads TGTGCCACCAGTGTAGGGGACGGGAACACCGGGGAGCTGTTTTTT. This encodes CATSVGDGNTGELFF. The genes are TRBV24-1 and TRBJ2-2, with D possibly being TRBD1 or TRBD2 (5 bases each). V gave up 5 bases and J gave up 1 base, with 10 bases separating them. Looked up from germline, CDR1 is KGHDR and CDR2 is SFDVKD. This CDR3 contains 15 residues.

V and J are TRBV7-9 and TRBJ2-7; the D gene is possibly TRBD1 (5 bases). Germline CDR1 and CDR2: SEHNR and FQNEAQ (reference sequence). The CDR3 has 14 amino acids. V lost 5 bases and J lost 1, with 12 bases in between. CDR3 DNA: TGTGCCAGCAGCGCAGGGATTGAATCCTACGAGCAGTACTTC. Protein product: CASSAGIESYEQYF.

The chain is built from TRBV6-6 and TRBJ2-5; TRBD1 matches at 7 bases. CDR1 and CDR2 (germline): MNHNY, SVGAGI (reference sequence). V was clipped by 5 bases and J by 2 bases; unmatched bases: 5. The CDR3 totals 14 residues. In DNA form, the CDR3 reads TGTGCCAGCAGTCACCGGACAGGTCAAGAGACCCAGTACTTC. Protein sequence: CASSHRTGQETQYF.

This clonotype was found once. The chain combines TRBV10-3 with TRBJ1-1; D remains unclear. With 2 bases removed from V and 6 bases from J, the gap between germline ends came to 10 bases. The CDR3 loop spans 13 amino acids. In germline, CDR1 is ENHRY, CDR2 SYGVKD. CDR3 sequence: CAISEAPTPEAFF. For the CDR3, the DNA is TGTGCCATCAGTGAGGCCCCGACACCTGAAGCTTTCTTT.

The chain employs TRBV6-1 and TRBJ2-1, with 8 bases that match TRBD1. The J segment lost 4 bases and the V segment lost 4 bases, leaving 9 bases of the junction unmatched. The CDR3 totals 16 residues. Germline V gene data show CDR1 as MNHNS and CDR2 as SASEGT. The CDR3 DNA reads as TGTGCCAGCAGTGTATATTACGGGACAGGATACAATGAGCAGTTCTTC. This gives the protein CASSVYYGTGYNEQFF.

The J gene is TRBJ2-2, the V gene TRBV7-8; TRBD1 is a possible D gene (6 bases). With 1 base removed from V and 6 bases from J, the gap between germline ends came to 12 bases. Germline V CDR1 and CDR2: SGHVS, FQNEAQ. This CDR3 is 15 amino acids long. CDR3 coding DNA: TGTGCCAGCAGCTTAGGGGGGACATTCGCCGGGGAGCTGTTTTTT. Encoded protein: CASSLGGTFAGELFF.

V and J are TRBV14 and TRBJ2-7; D is uncertain. CDR3 length equals 17 residues. V shed 1 base and J shed 2 bases, with 18 bases lying between them. The germline V gene has CDR1 SGHDN and CDR2 FVKESK. This CDR3 reads CASSQGSIQAATYEQYF. CDR3 DNA sequence: TGTGCCAGCAGCCAAGGATCGATTCAGGCGGCAACCTACGAGCAGTACTTC.

This clonotype was counted only a few times. The rearrangement links TRBV7-9 to TRBJ2-5, with D maybe TRBD2 (5 bases). Germline CDR1 is SEHNR and CDR2 is FQNEAQ (reference sequence). Trimming shortened V by 5 bases and J by 2 bases, and 18 bases separated the two germline ends. CDR3 length: 16 amino acids. CDR3 nucleotide sequence: TGTGCCAGCAGCCCAACTCTGGACTGGGAACAAGAGACCCAGTACTTC. It encodes CASSPTLDWEQETQYF.

With respect to this clonotype: This CDR3 fails to terminate in the conserved phenylalanine or tryptophan, so it likely reflects a read error. The V and J genes are TRBV7-2 and TRBJ2-7; 9 bases map to TRBD1. J was trimmed by 1 base and V by 4 bases; bases with no gene match: 8. The CDR3 is made up of 16 amino acids. The germline CDR1 and CDR2 sequences are SGHTA and FQGNSA. The CDR3 DNA reads as TGTGCCAGCAGCTGGCGGGTGGGGACAGGGTCCTACGAGCAGTACTGC. Protein sequence: CASSWRVGTGSYEQYC.

The chain has TRBV11-3 and TRBJ2-1; D gene ambiguous. The CDR3 consists of 14 residues. Trimming shortened V by 5 bases and J by 8 bases, and 16 bases separated the two germline ends. Germline assignment: CDR1 SGHNT and CDR2 YENEEA. CDR3 residues: CASSRNGDGDEQFF. As DNA, the CDR3 is TGTGCCAGCAGCCGTAATGGGGATGGGGATGAGCAGTTCTTC.

This clonotype was picked up a small number of times. This chain joins TRBV2 and TRBJ2-3; TRBD2 aligns across 15 bases. Germline values: CDR1 SNHLY, CDR2 FYNNEI. This CDR3 has 18 residues. V was clipped by 6 bases and J by 4 bases; unmatched bases: 11. CDR3 region: CASRPGTSGRMIADTQYF. The CDR3 DNA follows: TGTGCCAGCAGACCCGGGACTAGCGGGAGGATGATCGCAGATACGCAGTATTTT.

J is TRBJ1-3 and V is TRBV7-6; possible D gene TRBD1, 6 bases. The CDR3 is 15 residues long. Looked up from germline, CDR1 is SGHVS and CDR2 is FNYEAQ. Trimming shortened V by 3 bases and J by 2 bases, and 11 bases separated the two germline ends. CDR3 sequence (DNA): TGTGCCAGCAGCTTGAGGACAGTAACTGGAAACACCATATATTTT. This translates into CASSLRTVTGNTIYF. The full variable domain, with the rest looked up from reference TRBV7-6 and TRBJ1-3, is GAGVSQSPRYKVTKRGQDVALRCDPISGHVSLYWYRQALGQGPEFLTYFNYEAQQDKSGLPNDRFSAERPEGSISTLTIQRTEQRDSAMYRCASSLRTVTGNTIYFGEGSWLTVV.

CDR3 loop: CASSLDGHLQETQYF. The CDR3 DNA reads TGTGCCAGCAGCTTAGACGGACACCTCCAAGAGACCCAGTACTTC. The rearrangement joins TRBV7-6 to TRBJ2-5; D might be TRBD1 (5 bases). The V and J ends lost 1 base and 1 base respectively, with 10 bases between them. The CDR3 loop spans 15 amino acids. Germline V CDR1 and CDR2: SGHVS, FNYEAQ. Together with reference TRBV7-6 and TRBJ2-5, the CDR3 gives the full variable domain: GAGVSQSPRYKVTKRGQDVALRCDPISGHVSLYWYRQALGQGPEFLTYFNYEAQQDKSGLPNDRFSAERPEGSISTLTIQRTEQRDSAMYRCASSLDGHLQETQYFGPGTRLLVL.